The 20 T cell receptor beta chains below were found in one sample sequenced in a study of cytomegalovirus exposure and HLA in healthy donors. With 60 Vbeta and 13 Jbeta primers, the PCR was carried out. Assay: immunoSEQ multiplex PCR; the TCRdb copy retains only in-frame clones and omits some. This sample contains about 140,000 clones. Specimen: PBMCs. The receptors derive from a woman younger than 30 in good health and CMV-seronegative.

This chain joins TRBV19 and TRBJ2-7, with TRBD1 identical over 10 bases. Germline CDR1 is LNHDA and CDR2 is SQIVND (reference sequence). The CDR3 has 16 amino acids. V was pared by 5 bases and J by 6 bases, with 13 bases of the junction left unmatched. The CDR3 reads CASSPRRTGGVLEQYF. The CDR3 nucleotides read TGTGCCAGTAGTCCCCGGAGGACAGGGGGAGTACTCGAGCAGTACTTC. Full variable domain (remainder filled in from reference TRBV19 and TRBJ2-7): DGGITQSPKYLFRKEGQNVTLSCEQNLNHDAMYWYRQDPGQGLRLIYYSQIVNDFQKGDIAEGYSVSREKKESFPLTVTSAQKNPTAFYLCASSPRRTGGVLEQYFGPGTRLTVT.

This chain connects TRBV6-1 to TRBJ2-7; D gene unclear. V dropped 2 bases and J dropped 0 bases, with 20 bases sitting between them. Germline CDR1 MNHNS, CDR2 SASEGT. This CDR3 has 18 residues. CDR3 DNA: TGTGCCAGCAGTGAATTCGTACTCTCTTCCGGTGGCTCCTACGAGCAGTACTTC. It encodes CASSEFVLSSGGSYEQYF.

V usage is TRBV5-4 and J usage is TRBJ2-1; 11 bases fit TRBD2. V trimming: 5 bases; J trimming: 4 bases; junction bases outside the gene matches: 5. In germline, CDR1 is SGHNT, CDR2 YYREEE (reference sequence). The CDR3 spans 15 residues. The chain's CDR3 is CASRISGRGYNEQFF. The CDR3 bases are TGTGCCAGCAGGATTAGCGGGAGGGGATACAATGAGCAGTTCTTC.

The genes are TRBV7-9 and TRBJ2-1; weak D call: TRBD1 (5 bases). Germline V lookup: CDR1 SEHNR, CDR2 FQNEAQ (reference sequence). This CDR3 spans 15 amino acids. Between the trimmed V and J ends, which lost 3 bases and 3 bases, there was a span of 12 bases. The CDR3 reads CASSFSRTLYNEQFF. The DNA for the CDR3 is TGTGCCAGCAGCTTCTCCCGGACACTCTACAATGAGCAGTTCTTC.

The DNA for the CDR3 is TGTGCCAGCAGCTGGTCCGGGACTAGCGACTACGAGCAGTACTTC. Translating gives CASSWSGTSDYEQYF. The chain couples TRBV7-9 to TRBJ2-7, with 10 bases fitting TRBD2. The CDR3 is 15 residues long. Unmatched junction bases numbered 6, after V lost 4 bases and J lost 3 bases. CDR1 is SEHNR and CDR2 is FQNEAQ in the germline V gene (reference sequence).

The chain combines TRBV18 with TRBJ1-1; D uncertain. The CDR3 extends over 13 amino acids. The V gene lost 3 bases and the J gene lost 1 base, with 6 bases spanning the gap. Germline V CDR1 and CDR2: KGHSH, LQKENI. The CDR3 region has the DNA TGTGCCAGCTCACCCCAGGAGAACACTGAAGCTTTCTTT. Protein sequence: CASSPQENTEAFF.

The chain links TRBV7-3 to TRBJ1-2; 7 nucleotides align to TRBD1. CDR1 is SGHTA, CDR2 FQGTGA, per germline. This CDR3 comprises 13 residues. J gave up 2 bases and V 6 bases, and 3 bases lay outside the gene matches. The CDR3 DNA reads TGTGCCAGCAGTCCGGGACAGAACTATGGCTACACCTTC. Translating gives CASSPGQNYGYTF.

This rearrangement joins TRBV5-1 to TRBJ2-1; 7 nucleotides align to TRBD2. CDR1 is SGHRS, CDR2 YFSETQ, per germline. CDR3 length equals 15 residues. Unmatched junction bases numbered 5, after V lost 0 bases and J lost 5 bases. This CDR3 is CASSLEASGDNEQFF. The CDR3 nucleotides are TGCGCCAGCAGCTTGGAGGCTAGCGGAGACAATGAGCAGTTCTTC.

This chain joins TRBV4-1 and TRBJ2-5; 10 nucleotides line up with TRBD2. The tail of the sequence fits TRBJ2-7 better, so the J call may be wrong. CDR3 length equals 18 residues. Germline V gene data show CDR1 as MGHRA and CDR2 as YSYEKL. CDR3 protein: CASSQVSSAGGPSYEQYF. CDR3 nucleotide sequence: TGCGCCAGCAGCCAAGTCTCATCAGCGGGAGGGCCCTCCTACGAGCAGTACTTC.

The CDR3 here is CATRTAHWLNYGYTF. Here the CDR3 DNA reads TGTGCCACCCGGACAGCCCATTGGCTTAACTATGGCTACACCTTC. The V and J genes are TRBV28 and TRBJ1-2; TRBD1 might be the D (6 bases). V was shortened by 10 bases and J by 1 base, with 19 bases between the two germline ends. CDR1 is MDHEN and CDR2 is SYDVKM in the germline V gene. The CDR3 covers 15 residues.

As to this clone: The same CDR3 can be traced to other DNA sequences in this sample. V gene TRBV19 combines with J gene TRBJ1-3; D not resolved. The CDR3 length is 12 residues. Germline lookup yields CDR1 LNHDA and CDR2 SQIVND (reference sequence). The germline V and J ends were trimmed by 3 bases and 4 bases, with 4 bases remaining between them. CDR3 sequence (DNA): TGTGCCAGTAGTATCACAGGAAACACCATATATTTT. Its translation is CASSITGNTIYF.

V usage is TRBV7-9 and J usage is TRBJ2-2, with 12 bases lining up with TRBD1. The CDR3 consists of 16 residues. Germline V gives CDR1 SEHNR, CDR2 FQNEAQ (reference sequence). V lost 2 bases to trimming and J lost 8 bases; unmatched junction nucleotides: 6. CDR3 loop: CASSLPRDRGPGELFF. The CDR3 DNA follows: TGTGCCAGCAGCTTACCTCGGGACAGGGGGCCTGGGGAGCTGTTTTTT.

The V call is TRBV29-1, the J call TRBJ2-1; 8 positions agree with TRBD1. V lost 0 bases to trimming and J lost 0 bases; unmatched junction nucleotides: 10. The CDR3 runs to 18 residues. The germline CDR1 and CDR2 sequences are SQVTM and ANQGSEA. The CDR3 here is CSVEDMLTGDTSYNEQFF. The CDR3 coding sequence is TGCAGCGTTGAAGACATGCTGACAGGGGACACCTCCTACAATGAGCAGTTCTTC.

The chain has TRBV28 and TRBJ1-5; 9 positions match TRBD1. Germline V gene data show CDR1 as MDHEN and CDR2 as SYDVKM. J was trimmed by 5 bases and V by 5 bases; bases with no gene match: 4. The length of the CDR3 is 14 residues. CDR3 in DNA: TGTGCCAGCAGTACGGGACAGGGTCATCAGCCCCAGCATTTT. Amino acids: CASSTGQGHQPQHF.

The rearrangement joins TRBV6-1 to TRBJ2-2; D might be TRBD2 (6 bases). V gave up 8 bases and J gave up 4 bases, with 17 bases separating them. Germline V gives CDR1 MNHNS, CDR2 SASEGT. This CDR3 contains 15 residues. The CDR3 sequence: CASGFGGGSTGELFF. CDR3 nucleotide sequence: TGTGCCAGCGGGTTCGGGGGAGGTAGCACCGGGGAGCTGTTTTTT.

V is TRBV5-5 and J is TRBJ2-2; 12 nucleotides align to TRBD2. Germline lookup yields CDR1 SGHKS and CDR2 YYEKEE (reference sequence). J gave up 7 bases and V 4 bases, and 8 bases lay outside the gene matches. The CDR3 covers 16 residues. Here the CDR3 reads CASSVTSGSSHGELFF. The CDR3 DNA reads as TGTGCCAGCAGCGTGACTAGCGGGAGTTCCCACGGGGAGCTGTTTTTT.

CDR3 bases: TGTGCCAGCAGGGGAGGTTTACGGGACTCAGAGAACACCGGGGAGCTGTTTTTT. Translated: CASRGGLRDSENTGELFF. J is TRBJ2-2 and V is TRBV7-9, with D perhaps TRBD2 (6 bases). Germline V lookup: CDR1 SEHNR, CDR2 FQNEAQ (reference sequence). The CDR3 spans 18 residues. The germline V and J ends were trimmed by 6 bases and 1 base, with 21 bases remaining between them.

The V and J genes are TRBV11-3 and TRBJ2-7; the match to TRBD1 covers 9 bases. CDR3 length: 13 residues. Germline V gene sequence: CDR1 SGHNT, CDR2 YENEEA. J lost 9 bases, V lost 5 bases, and 8 bases had no gene match. CDR3 bases: TGTGCCAGCAGCCTCGGGACAGGGTCGGTGCAGTACGTC. Its protein product is CASSLGTGSVQYV.

V is TRBV15 and J is TRBJ2-1; TRBD2 matches 14 bases. The CDR3 has 17 residues. Germline V gives CDR1 LNHNV, CDR2 YYDKDF (reference sequence). V shed 0 bases, J shed 8 bases, and the junction held 6 bases outside the gene matches. This CDR3 reads CATSRDLTSGRGDEQFF. The CDR3, as DNA: TGTGCCACCAGCAGAGATTTGACTAGCGGGAGGGGGGATGAGCAGTTCTTC.

The chain uses TRBV5-1 and TRBJ1-1, with 7 bases lining up with TRBD1. The germline gives CDR1 SGHRS, CDR2 YFSETQ. V lost 4 bases and J lost 5; bases outside the gene matches: 8. The CDR3 length is 14 residues. DNA for the CDR3: TGCGCCAGCAGCCAGGGGGTAGGCGGGACTGAAGCTTTCTTT. This codes for CASSQGVGGTEAFF.